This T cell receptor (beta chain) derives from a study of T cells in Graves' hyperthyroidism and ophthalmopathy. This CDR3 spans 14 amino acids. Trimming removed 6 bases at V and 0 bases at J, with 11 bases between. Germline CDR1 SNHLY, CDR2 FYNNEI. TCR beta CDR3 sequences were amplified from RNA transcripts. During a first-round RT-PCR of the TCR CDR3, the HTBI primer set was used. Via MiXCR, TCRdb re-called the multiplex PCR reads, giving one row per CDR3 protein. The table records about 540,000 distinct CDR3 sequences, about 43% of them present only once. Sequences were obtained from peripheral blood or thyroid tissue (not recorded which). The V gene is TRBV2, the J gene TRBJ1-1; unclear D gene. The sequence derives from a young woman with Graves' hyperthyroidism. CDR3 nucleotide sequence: TGTGCCAGCAGACTTGGACCGATGAACACTGAAGCTTTCTTT. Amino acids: CASRLGPMNTEAFF.